A single sample is the source of the 12 T cell receptor beta chains below, sequenced in a study of blood T cells in healthy people across ages. A second roughly 6 to 11 cycle PCR used barcoded and J-beta primers. One entry per CDR3 protein results from TCRdb running MiXCR on the 5' RACE reads. This sample has hundreds of thousands of distinct CDR3 sequences, with around three fifths found just once. Sequenced input: blood. All receptors come from a man between 60 and 70 years old in good health.

This clonotype showed up just once. This sequence joins TRBV21-1 and TRBJ2-7; the table names TRBD2, a call not compared with the DNA. TRBV21-1 is tagged as a pseudogene. The CDR3 runs to 18 residues. The chain's CDR3 is CASSPLWDERGPSYEQYF. The CDR3 region has the DNA TGTGCCAGCAGCCCCTTGTGGGACGAGCGGGGGCCCTCCTACGAGCAGTACTTC.

V is TRBV12-3 or TRBV12-4 and J is TRBJ1-6; 7 bases line up with TRBD1. V was clipped by 5 bases and J by 9 bases; unmatched bases: 10. This CDR3 contains 15 residues. CDR3 in DNA: TGTGCCAGCAGTCCCCGACAGGGAAGGACTTCACCCCTCCACTTT. This sequence encodes CASSPRQGRTSPLHF.

The chain links TRBV3-1 to TRBJ1-1; possibly TRBD1 for D (6 bases). From germline, CDR1 is LGHDT and CDR2 YNNKEL (reference sequence). This CDR3 spans 15 amino acids. V gave up 4 bases and J gave up 4 bases, with 16 bases separating them. CDR3: CASSRQGGGSTEAFF. The CDR3 region has the DNA TGTGCCAGCAGCCGCCAAGGGGGGGGTAGCACTGAAGCTTTCTTT.

This clonotype came up once. The chain is built from TRBV12-3 or TRBV12-4 and TRBJ1-5, with D uncertain. CDR3 length: 13 residues. With 4 bases removed from V and 5 bases from J, the gap between germline ends came to 9 bases. CDR3 in amino acids: CASSSGGDQPQHF. The DNA for the CDR3 is TGTGCCAGCAGTTCCGGCGGAGATCAGCCCCAGCATTTT.

CDR3 residues: CASSCRLLNEQFF. In DNA form, the CDR3 reads TGTGCCAGCAGTTGTAGACTTTTAAATGAGCAGTTCTTC. The chain is built from TRBV27 and TRBJ2-1; no clear D gene. The germline gives CDR1 MNHEY, CDR2 SMNVEV (reference sequence). The CDR3 is 13 residues long. Trimming left V 4 bases short and J 7 bases short, with 11 bases between.

The rearrangement links TRBV19 to TRBJ2-3; TRBD2 matches at 9 bases. The CDR3 loop spans 14 amino acids. The V and J ends lost 10 bases and 0 bases, in that order; junction bases with no gene match: 5. Germline CDR1 reads LNHDA; CDR2 reads SQIVND (reference sequence). The CDR3 nucleotides are TGTGCCATTTCGACTAGCGGTAGCACAGATACGCAGTATTTT. It yields the protein CAISTSGSTDTQYF.

The V and J genes are TRBV5-1 and TRBJ2-1, with D possibly being TRBD1 or TRBD2 (5 bases each). Between the trimmed V and J ends, which lost 1 base and 8 bases, there was a span of 16 bases. The length of the CDR3 is 15 residues. Germline CDR1 SGHRS, CDR2 YFSETQ. CDR3 region: CASSLLGTDWDEQFF. The CDR3, as DNA: TGCGCCAGCAGCTTGCTTGGGACGGACTGGGATGAGCAGTTCTTC. Based on the CDR3 plus reference TRBV5-1 and TRBJ2-1, the full variable domain is KAGVTQTPRYLIKTRGQQVTLSCSPISGHRSVSWYQQTPGQGLQFLFEYFSETQRNKGNFPGRFSGRQFSNSRSEMNVSTLELGDSALYLCASSLLGTDWDEQFFGPGTRLTVL.

The V gene is TRBV27, the J gene TRBJ2-7; no clear D. Germline lookup yields CDR1 MNHEY and CDR2 SMNVEV (reference sequence). This CDR3 is 12 amino acids long. V dropped 1 base and J dropped 7 bases, with 8 bases sitting between them. In DNA form, the CDR3 reads TGTGCCAGCAGTTTATGGGGTACTGAGCAGTACTTC. Its protein is CASSLWGTEQYF.

The chain recombines TRBV12-3 or TRBV12-4 with TRBJ2-3, with TRBD2 matching 7 bases. V shed 4 bases, J shed 5 bases, and the junction held 12 bases outside the gene matches. This CDR3 is built from 16 residues. Written as DNA, the CDR3 is TGTGCCAGCAGTTCCCGGGGCCGGGGAGGGCGAGATACGCAGTATTTT. Translating it yields CASSSRGRGGRDTQYF.

This chain uses TRBV6-2 or TRBV6-3 with TRBJ2-1; TRBD2 matches at 12 bases. CDR1 and CDR2 (germline): MNHEY, SVGEGT. The V gene end was trimmed by 5 bases and the J gene end by 5 bases; junction bases not matched to a gene: 10. The CDR3 is 17 residues long. In DNA form, the CDR3 reads TGTGCCAGCAGTACCACTAGCGGGGGGTTCCCCGACAATGAGCAGTTCTTC. The encoded protein is CASSTTSGGFPDNEQFF.

The chain links TRBV10-3 to TRBJ1-4, with TRBD1 matching over 7 bases. Germline loops: CDR1 ENHRY, CDR2 SYGVKD. This CDR3 has 19 amino acids. With 2 bases clipped from V and 0 bases from J, the junction kept 12 bases outside the gene matches. CDR3 coding DNA: TGTGCCATCAGTGAGACACTACAGGGGCCTCCCGCAACTAATGAAAAACTGTTTTTT. This translates into CAISETLQGPPATNEKLFF.

As concerns this clonotype: The germline gene is not matched at one end of the junction; a read error may be the cause. J is TRBJ2-4 and V is TRBV9; tentatively, D is TRBD1 (6 bases). CDR3 length: 15 residues. Germline assignment: CDR1 SGDLS and CDR2 YYNGEE. The CDR3 region has the DNA TGTACCAGCAGCGTAGGGGCAGGGGCACAAAACATTCAGTACTTC. This codes for CTSSVGAGAQNIQYF.